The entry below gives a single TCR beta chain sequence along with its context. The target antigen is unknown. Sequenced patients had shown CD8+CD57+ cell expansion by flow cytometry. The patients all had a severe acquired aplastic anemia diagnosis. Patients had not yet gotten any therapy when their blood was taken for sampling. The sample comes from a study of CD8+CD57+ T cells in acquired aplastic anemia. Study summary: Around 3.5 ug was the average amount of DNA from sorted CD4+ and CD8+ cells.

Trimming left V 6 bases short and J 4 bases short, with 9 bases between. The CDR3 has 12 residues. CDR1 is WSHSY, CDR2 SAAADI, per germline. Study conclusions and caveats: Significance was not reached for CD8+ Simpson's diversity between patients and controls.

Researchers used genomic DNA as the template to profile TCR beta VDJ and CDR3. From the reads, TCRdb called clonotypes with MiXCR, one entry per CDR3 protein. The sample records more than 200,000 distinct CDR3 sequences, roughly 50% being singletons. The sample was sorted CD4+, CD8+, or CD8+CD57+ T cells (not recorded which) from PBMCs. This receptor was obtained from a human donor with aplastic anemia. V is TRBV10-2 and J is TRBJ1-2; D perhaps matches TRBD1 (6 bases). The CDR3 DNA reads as TGCGCCAGCAGGAGGGGGGTCTATGGCTACACCTTC. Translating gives CASRRGVYGYTF.